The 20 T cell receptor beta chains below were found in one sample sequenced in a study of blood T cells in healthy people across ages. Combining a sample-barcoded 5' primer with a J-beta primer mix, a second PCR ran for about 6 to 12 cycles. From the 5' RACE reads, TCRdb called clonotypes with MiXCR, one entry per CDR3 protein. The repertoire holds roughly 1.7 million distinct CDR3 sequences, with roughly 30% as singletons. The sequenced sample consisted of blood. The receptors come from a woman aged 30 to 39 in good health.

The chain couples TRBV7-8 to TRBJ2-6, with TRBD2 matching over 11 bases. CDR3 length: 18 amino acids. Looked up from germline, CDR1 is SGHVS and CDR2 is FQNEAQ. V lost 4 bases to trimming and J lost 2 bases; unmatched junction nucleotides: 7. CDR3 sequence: CASSSIAGGSAGANVLTF. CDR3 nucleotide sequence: TGTGCCAGCAGCTCTATAGCGGGGGGGTCCGCTGGGGCCAACGTCCTGACTTTC.

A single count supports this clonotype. CDR3 amino acids: CASSLGLGDSENEQFF. CDR3 in DNA: TGTGCCAGCAGCTTAGGTTTGGGGGACTCAGAAAATGAGCAGTTCTTC. The rearrangement joins TRBV11-3 to TRBJ2-1, with a possible D match to TRBD2 (6 bases). The germline V and J ends were trimmed by 1 base and 7 bases, with 17 bases remaining between them. The CDR3 contains 16 residues. Germline values: CDR1 SGHNT, CDR2 YENEEA. Supplemented by reference TRBV11-3 and TRBJ2-1, the full variable domain reads EAGVVQSPRYKIIEKKQPVAFWCNPISGHNTLYWYLQNLGQGPELLIRYENEEAVDDSQLPKDRFSAERLKGVDSTLKIQPAELGDSAVYLCASSLGLGDSENEQFFGPGTRLTVL.

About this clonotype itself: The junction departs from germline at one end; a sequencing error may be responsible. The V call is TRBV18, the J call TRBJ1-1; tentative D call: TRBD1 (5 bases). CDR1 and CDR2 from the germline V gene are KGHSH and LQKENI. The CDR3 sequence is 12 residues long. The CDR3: CAGSPRDSEAFF. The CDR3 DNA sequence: TGTGCCGGCTCACCACGTGACAGTGAAGCTTTCTTT.

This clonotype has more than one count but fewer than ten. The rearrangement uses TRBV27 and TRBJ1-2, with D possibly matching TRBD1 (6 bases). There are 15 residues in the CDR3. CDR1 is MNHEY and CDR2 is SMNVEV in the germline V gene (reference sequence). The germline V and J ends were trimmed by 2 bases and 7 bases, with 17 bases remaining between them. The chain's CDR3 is CASSLESGGASGYTF. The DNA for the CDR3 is TGTGCCAGCAGTTTAGAGAGCGGGGGCGCGAGTGGCTACACCTTC.

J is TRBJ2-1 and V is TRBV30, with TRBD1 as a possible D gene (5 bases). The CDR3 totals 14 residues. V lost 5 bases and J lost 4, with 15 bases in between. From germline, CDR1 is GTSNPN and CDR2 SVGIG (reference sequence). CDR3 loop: CAWSSGQIYNEQFF. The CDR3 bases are TGTGCCTGGTCGTCAGGGCAGATATACAATGAGCAGTTCTTC.

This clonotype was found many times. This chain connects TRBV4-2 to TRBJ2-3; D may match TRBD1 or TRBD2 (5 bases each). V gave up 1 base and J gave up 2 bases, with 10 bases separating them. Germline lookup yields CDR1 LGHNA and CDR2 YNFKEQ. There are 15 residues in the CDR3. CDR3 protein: CASSQGRGLTDTQYF. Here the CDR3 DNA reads TGTGCCAGCAGCCAAGGTCGGGGCCTCACAGATACGCAGTATTTT.

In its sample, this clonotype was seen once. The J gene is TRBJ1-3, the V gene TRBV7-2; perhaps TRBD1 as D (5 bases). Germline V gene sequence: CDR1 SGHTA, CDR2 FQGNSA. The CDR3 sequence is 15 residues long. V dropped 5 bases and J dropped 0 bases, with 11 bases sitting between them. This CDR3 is CASSRPGLSGNTIYF. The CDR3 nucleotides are TGTGCCAGCAGCCGCCCGGGGCTCTCTGGAAACACCATATATTTT.

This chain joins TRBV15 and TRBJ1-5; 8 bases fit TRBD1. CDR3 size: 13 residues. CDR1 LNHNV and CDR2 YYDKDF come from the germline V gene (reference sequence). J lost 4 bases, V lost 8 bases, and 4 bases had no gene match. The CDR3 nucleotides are TGTGCCACCTCCCGGACAGGGAATCAGCCCCAGCATTTT. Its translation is CATSRTGNQPQHF.

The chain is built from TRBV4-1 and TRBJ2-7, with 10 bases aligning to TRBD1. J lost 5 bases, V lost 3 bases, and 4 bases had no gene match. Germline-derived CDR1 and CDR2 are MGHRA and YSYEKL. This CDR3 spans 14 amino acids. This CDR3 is CASSQRDRGHEQYF. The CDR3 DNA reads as TGCGCCAGCAGCCAGCGGGACAGGGGCCACGAGCAGTACTTC.

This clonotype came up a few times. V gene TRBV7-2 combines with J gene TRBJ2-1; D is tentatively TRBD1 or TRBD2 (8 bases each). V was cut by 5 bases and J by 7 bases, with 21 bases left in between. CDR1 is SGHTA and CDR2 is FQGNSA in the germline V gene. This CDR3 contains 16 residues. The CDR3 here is CASSRQGAGGWNEQFF. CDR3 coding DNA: TGTGCCAGCAGCCGTCAGGGGGCGGGGGGCTGGAATGAGCAGTTCTTC.

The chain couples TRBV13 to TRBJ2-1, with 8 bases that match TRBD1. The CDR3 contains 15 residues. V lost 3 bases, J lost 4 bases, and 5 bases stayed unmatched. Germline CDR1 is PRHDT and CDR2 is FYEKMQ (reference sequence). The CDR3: CASSFGTGEYNEQFF. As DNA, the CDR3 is TGTGCCAGCAGCTTCGGGACAGGAGAGTACAATGAGCAGTTCTTC.

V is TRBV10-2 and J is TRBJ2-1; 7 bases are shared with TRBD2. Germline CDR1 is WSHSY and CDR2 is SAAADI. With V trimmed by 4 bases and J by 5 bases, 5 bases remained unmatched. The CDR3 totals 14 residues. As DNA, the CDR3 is TGCGCCAGCAGTGTGCTAGCGGAAGACAATGAGCAGTTCTTC. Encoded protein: CASSVLAEDNEQFF.

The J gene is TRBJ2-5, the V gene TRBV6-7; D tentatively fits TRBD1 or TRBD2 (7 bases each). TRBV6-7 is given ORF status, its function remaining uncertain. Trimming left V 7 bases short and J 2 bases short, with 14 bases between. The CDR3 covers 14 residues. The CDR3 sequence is CASKRDSMQETQYF. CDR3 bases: TGTGCCAGCAAGCGGGACAGTATGCAAGAGACCCAGTACTTC.

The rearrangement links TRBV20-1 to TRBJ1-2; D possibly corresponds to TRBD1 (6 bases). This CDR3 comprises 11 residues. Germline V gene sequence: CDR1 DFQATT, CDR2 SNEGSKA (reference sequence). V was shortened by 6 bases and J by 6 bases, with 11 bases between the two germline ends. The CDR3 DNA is TGCAGTGCGAGGGGGGGGAATGGCTACACCTTC. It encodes CSARGGNGYTF.

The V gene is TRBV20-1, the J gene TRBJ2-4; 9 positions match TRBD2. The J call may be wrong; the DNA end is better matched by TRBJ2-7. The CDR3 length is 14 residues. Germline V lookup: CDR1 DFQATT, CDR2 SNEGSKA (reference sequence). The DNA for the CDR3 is TGCAGTGCTAGATCCCTAGCGGGGTCCTACGAGCAGTACTTC. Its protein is CSARSLAGSYEQYF.

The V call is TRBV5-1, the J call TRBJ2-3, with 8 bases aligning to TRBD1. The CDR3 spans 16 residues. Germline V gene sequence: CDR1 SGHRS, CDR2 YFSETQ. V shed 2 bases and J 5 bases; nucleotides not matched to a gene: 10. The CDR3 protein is CASSLGDRGPEDTQYF. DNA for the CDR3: TGCGCCAGCAGCTTAGGTGACAGGGGTCCCGAAGATACGCAGTATTTT.

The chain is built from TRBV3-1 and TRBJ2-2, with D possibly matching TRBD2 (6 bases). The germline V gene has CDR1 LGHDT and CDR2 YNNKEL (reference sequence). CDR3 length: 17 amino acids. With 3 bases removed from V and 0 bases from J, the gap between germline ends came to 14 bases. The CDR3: CASSHRISGANTGELFF. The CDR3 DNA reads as TGTGCCAGCAGCCATCGAATTAGCGGAGCGAACACCGGGGAGCTGTTTTTT.

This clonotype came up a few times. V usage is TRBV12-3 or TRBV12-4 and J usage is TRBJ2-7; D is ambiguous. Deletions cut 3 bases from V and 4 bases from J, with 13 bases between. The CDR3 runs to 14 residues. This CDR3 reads CASSFYAGTYEQYF. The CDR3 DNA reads TGTGCCAGCAGTTTTTACGCAGGAACATACGAGCAGTACTTC.

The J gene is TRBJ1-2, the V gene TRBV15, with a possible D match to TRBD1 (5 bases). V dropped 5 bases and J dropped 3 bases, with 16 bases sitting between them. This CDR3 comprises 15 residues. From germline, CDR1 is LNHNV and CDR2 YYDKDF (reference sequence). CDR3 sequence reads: CATSRGLLLDYGYTF. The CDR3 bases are TGTGCCACCAGCCGGGGCCTCTTGCTAGACTATGGCTACACCTTC.

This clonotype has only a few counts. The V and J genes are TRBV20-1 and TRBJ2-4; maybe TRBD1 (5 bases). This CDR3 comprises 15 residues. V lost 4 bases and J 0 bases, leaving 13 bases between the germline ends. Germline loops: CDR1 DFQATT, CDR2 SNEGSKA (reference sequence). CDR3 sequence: CSAKTTALAKNIQYF. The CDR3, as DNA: TGCAGTGCTAAGACGACAGCTCTAGCCAAAAACATTCAGTACTTC.